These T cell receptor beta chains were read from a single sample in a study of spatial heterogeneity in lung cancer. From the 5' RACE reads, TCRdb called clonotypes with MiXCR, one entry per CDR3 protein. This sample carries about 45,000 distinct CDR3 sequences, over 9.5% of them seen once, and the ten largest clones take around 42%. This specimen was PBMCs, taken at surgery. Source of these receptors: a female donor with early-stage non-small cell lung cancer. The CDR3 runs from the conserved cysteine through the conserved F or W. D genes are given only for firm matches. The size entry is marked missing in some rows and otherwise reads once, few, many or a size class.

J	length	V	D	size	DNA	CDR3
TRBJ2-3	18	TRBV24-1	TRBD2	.	TGTGCCACCAGTGATTTAGGTTACGCTAGCGGGGCCACAGATACGCAGTATTTT	CATSDLGYASGATDTQYF
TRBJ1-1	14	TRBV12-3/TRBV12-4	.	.	TGTGCCAGCAGTTTTGGCGGGGGAACGGCTGAAGCTTTCTTT	CASSFGGGTAEAFF
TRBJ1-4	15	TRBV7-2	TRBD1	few	TGTGCCAGCAGCCGATCTTGGGACAGGAGTGAAAAACTGTTTTTT	CASSRSWDRSEKLFF
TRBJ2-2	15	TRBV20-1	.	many	TGCAGTGCTAGGAGTCCCGGACAGCGCACCGGGGAGCTGTTTTTT	CSARSPGQRTGELFF
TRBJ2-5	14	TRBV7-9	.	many	TGTGCCAGCAGCTTAAGTCAGACCCCGTTGACCCAGTACTTC	CASSLSQTPLTQYF
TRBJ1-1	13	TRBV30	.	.	TGTGCCTGGAGTGAGGGTGTCGCCCCTGAAGCTTTCTTT	CAWSEGVAPEAFF
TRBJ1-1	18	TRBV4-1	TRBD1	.	TGCGCCAGCAGCCAAGATCTGGGACAGGGGACTCTGAACACTGAAGCTTTCTTT	CASSQDLGQGTLNTEAFF
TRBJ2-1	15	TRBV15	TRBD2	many	TGTGCCACCAGCGAGGGGACTAGCGGTTTTAATGAGCAGTTCTTC	CATSEGTSGFNEQFF
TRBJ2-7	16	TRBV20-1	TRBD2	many	TGCAGTGCTAGCCCGACCGTGCCGGGGGGGCTCTACGAGCAGTACTTC	CSASPTVPGGLYEQYF
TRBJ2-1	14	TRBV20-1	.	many	TGCAGTGCTAGTATGGTCGGGCTCTTGGATGAGCAGTTCTTC	CSASMVGLLDEQFF
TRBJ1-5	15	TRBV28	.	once	TGTGCCAGCAACCGGGAGGGGGTAGGCAATCAGCCCCAGCATTTT	CASNREGVGNQPQHF
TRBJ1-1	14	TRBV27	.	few	TGTGCCAGCAGTGGTATCAGGGGCCCGGAGGAAGCTTTCTTT	CASSGIRGPEEAFF
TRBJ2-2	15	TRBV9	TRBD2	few	TGTGCCAGCAGCACAACTAGCGGGGGACCCGGGGAGCTGTTTTTT	CASSTTSGGPGELFF
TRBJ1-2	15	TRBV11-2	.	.	TGTGCCAGCAGCTCCGCGGGGGAGGGGGGCTATGGCTACACCTTC	CASSSAGEGGYGYTF
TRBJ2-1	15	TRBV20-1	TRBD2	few	TGCAGTGCTAGAGTTCCTAGCGGGCGGACGGGGGAGCAGTTCTTC	CSARVPSGRTGEQFF
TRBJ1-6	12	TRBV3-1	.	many	TGTGCCAGCAGCCCCGGACGGTCACCCCTCCACTTT	CASSPGRSPLHF
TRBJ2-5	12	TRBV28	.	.	TGTGCAGCAGGGACCCTTCAAGAGACCCAGTACTTC	CAAGTLQETQYF